This T cell receptor (beta chain) comes out of a study of cytomegalovirus exposure and HLA in healthy donors. Regarding the study as a whole: While the bulk of TCR sequences proved rare, some public TCRs turned up in many donors. In terms of immune exposure information, only CMV serostatus was available. An analysis done earlier found most TCR beta V segments productive about 90% or about 30% of the time.

The PCR ran on 60 Vbeta and 13 Jbeta primers. The protocol was immunoSEQ multiplex PCR, while the TCRdb copy is restricted to in-frame clones and leaves out a portion. The profile shows under 200,000 clones, approximately 70% of them singletons. About this clone itself: The antigen is not known.

This CDR3 contains 14 residues. Germline V CDR1 and CDR2: MNHEY, SVGAGI. V gave up 6 bases and J gave up 6 bases; unmatched junction bases: 11. The sample consisted of PBMCs. This receptor was taken from a woman in her 30s in good health and CMV-seronegative. The V gene is TRBV6-5, the J gene TRBJ2-7; TRBD2 matches 7 bases. CDR3 protein: CASRTVAGAGEQYF. As DNA, the CDR3 is TGTGCCAGCAGAACCGTGGCGGGAGCCGGCGAGCAGTACTTC.